This T cell receptor (beta chain) derives from a study of cytomegalovirus exposure and HLA in healthy donors. Overall study results and limits: Across donors, presence/absence analyses took sequencing depth to be roughly uniform. A list of around 160 TCR beta chains associated with cytomegalovirus was given. A few of the chains that were CMV-associated were confirmed in vitro to be specific for CMV antigens.

PCR was performed using 60 Vbeta and 13 Jbeta primers. In the original analysis: It was a later analysis that counted 79 million or so unique TCR beta chains, of which around 11 million were shared. Generated by immunoSEQ multiplex PCR, the TCRdb table keeps only in-frame clones and is missing some. Clone size and the V and J calls come from that table; the DNA yielded D and trimming. The sample holds about 150,000 clones, roughly 77% seen once. The CDR3 runs 16 residues. The V gene end was trimmed by 3 bases and the J gene end by 9 bases; junction bases not matched to a gene: 13. Germline V lookup: CDR1 SEHNR, CDR2 FQNEAQ (reference sequence). With regard to this clone: Its target is not known.

The material sequenced was PBMCs. The sequence was obtained from a man younger than 45 in good health and CMV-seropositive. The rearrangement uses TRBV7-9 and TRBJ2-1; 8 bases line up with TRBD2. In nucleotides, the CDR3 is TGTGCCAGCAGCTTGGGGGGAGCGGGAGTACCCGGTGAGCAGTTCTTC. Amino acids: CASSLGGAGVPGEQFF.